This T cell receptor (beta chain) originates from a study of T cell repertoires in cytomegalovirus infection (dated by TCRdb to between 2019 and 2020). The study in broad terms: Donor HLA type was relevant to the analysis, as public TCR beta signatures indicated carriage of CMV infection together with the matching HLA type.

Details on this clonotype: No cognate antigen has been identified for it. This may stem from a read error, because a much larger clone lies one nucleotide away.

The reads were generated on an Illumina HiSeq 1500. In-frame beta chains were kept once TCRdb had trimmed the public reads at Q25 with fastp and called clones with MiXCR. Each CDR3 protein gets just one entry, which takes the most common genes and DNA from the rows behind it. The sample has around 290,000 distinct CDR3 sequences on record, about a quarter of them singletons. The ten largest clones add up to approximately 15% of the sample. Here is what the overall study found, with its caveats: In both this cohort and an independent roughly 400-donor cohort, the cumulative frequency of public TCR beta family members distinguished carriers of CMV infection plus the relevant HLA type. The ex vivo response was dominated by HLA-C-restricted CMV-specific TCR beta clonotypes, and the single most frequent clonotype in two of eight donors was supplied by these HLA-C-restricted clonotypes.

This clonotype originated in a human donor in good health (CMV status not recorded). Some clones in this sample may be carry-over from other donors' samples. The sample consisted of PBMCs.

The CDR3 protein sequence reads: CATKGDRSNQPQHF. DNA sequence: TGTGCCACCAAGGGGGACAGAAGCAATCAGCCCCAGCATTTT. The chain is assembled from TRBV28 and TRBJ1-5, with 7 junctional bases fitting TRBD1. Reading from cysteine to phenylalanine, the CDR3 counts 14 amino acids. Only CDR3 DNA is held: 42 bases, read in frame from base 1. According to the germline V gene, CDR1 reads MDHEN and CDR2 reads SYDVKM. V loses 10 bases at its end and J loses 1 base; junction bases beyond the gene matches: 7. The reference TRBV28 and TRBJ1-5 proteins fill in what lies around the CDR3, so the full variable domain reads DVKVTQSSRYLVKRTGEKVFLECVQDMDHENMFWYRQDPGLGLRLIYFSYDVKMKEKGDIPEGYSVSREKKERFSLILESASTNQTSMYLCATKGDRSNQPQHFGDGTRLSIL.